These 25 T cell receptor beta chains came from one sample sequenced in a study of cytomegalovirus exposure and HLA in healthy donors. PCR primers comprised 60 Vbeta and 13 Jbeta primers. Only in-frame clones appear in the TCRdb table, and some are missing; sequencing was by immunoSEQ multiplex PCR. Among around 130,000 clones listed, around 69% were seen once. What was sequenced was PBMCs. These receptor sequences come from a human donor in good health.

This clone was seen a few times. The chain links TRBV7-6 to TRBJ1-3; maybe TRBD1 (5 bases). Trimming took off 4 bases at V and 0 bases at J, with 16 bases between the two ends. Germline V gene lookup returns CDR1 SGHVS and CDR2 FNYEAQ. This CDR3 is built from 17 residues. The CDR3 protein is CASSWEDIPSSGNTIYF. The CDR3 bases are TGTGCCAGCAGCTGGGAGGACATTCCGAGCTCTGGAAACACCATATATTTT.

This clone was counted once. The DNA for the CDR3 is TGTGCCAGCTCCCCAAGGAGTAGTGGGACTGAAGCTTTCTTT. Encoded protein: CASSPRSSGTEAFF. V gene TRBV18 combines with J gene TRBJ1-1, with no clear D. Trimming shortened V by 6 bases and J by 5 bases, and 16 bases separated the two germline ends. This CDR3 is built from 14 residues. Germline CDR1 KGHSH, CDR2 LQKENI.

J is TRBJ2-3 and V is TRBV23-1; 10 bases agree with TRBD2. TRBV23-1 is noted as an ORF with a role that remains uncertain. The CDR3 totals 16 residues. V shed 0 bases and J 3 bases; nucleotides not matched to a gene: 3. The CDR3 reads CASSQSGLAVTDTQYF. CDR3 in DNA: TGCGCCAGCAGTCAATCTGGACTAGCGGTTACAGATACGCAGTATTTT.

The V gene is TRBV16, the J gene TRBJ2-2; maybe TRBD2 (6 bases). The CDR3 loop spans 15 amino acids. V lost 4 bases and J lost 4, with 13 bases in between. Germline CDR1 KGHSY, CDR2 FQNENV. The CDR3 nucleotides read TGTGCCAGCAGCCCTATAACCGGGGGCACCGGGGAGCTGTTTTTT. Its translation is CASSPITGGTGELFF.

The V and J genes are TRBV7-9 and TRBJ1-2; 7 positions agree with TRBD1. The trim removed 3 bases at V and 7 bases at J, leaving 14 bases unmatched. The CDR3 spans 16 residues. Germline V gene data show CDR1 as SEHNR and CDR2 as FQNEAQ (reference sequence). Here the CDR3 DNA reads TGTGCCAGCAGCTTTCCCCAGGGGGAGGATCTTGCTGGCTACACCTTC. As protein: CASSFPQGEDLAGYTF.

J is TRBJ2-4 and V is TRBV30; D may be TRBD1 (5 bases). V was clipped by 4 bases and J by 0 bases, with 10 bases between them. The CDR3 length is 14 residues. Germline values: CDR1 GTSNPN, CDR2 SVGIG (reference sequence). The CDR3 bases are TGTGCCTGGAACCCAGACAGAGCCAAAAACATTCAGTACTTC. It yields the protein CAWNPDRAKNIQYF.

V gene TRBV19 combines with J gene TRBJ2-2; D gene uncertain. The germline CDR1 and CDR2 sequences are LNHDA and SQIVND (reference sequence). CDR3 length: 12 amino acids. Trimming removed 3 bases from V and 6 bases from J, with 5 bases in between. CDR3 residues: CASSIFSGELFF. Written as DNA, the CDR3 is TGTGCCAGTAGTATCTTCTCCGGGGAGCTGTTTTTT.

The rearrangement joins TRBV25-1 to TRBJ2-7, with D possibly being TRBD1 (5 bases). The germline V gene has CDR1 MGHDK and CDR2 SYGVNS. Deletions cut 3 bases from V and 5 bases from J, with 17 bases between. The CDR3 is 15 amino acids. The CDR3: CASSEPRVPGDEQYF. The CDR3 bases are TGTGCCAGCAGTGAGCCCAGGGTTCCCGGCGACGAGCAGTACTTC.

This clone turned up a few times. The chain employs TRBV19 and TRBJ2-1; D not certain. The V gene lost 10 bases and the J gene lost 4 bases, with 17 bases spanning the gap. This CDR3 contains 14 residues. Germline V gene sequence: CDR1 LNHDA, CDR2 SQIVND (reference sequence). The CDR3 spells CATATRPGYNEQFF. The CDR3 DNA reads TGTGCCACTGCAACCCGACCCGGGTACAATGAGCAGTTCTTC.

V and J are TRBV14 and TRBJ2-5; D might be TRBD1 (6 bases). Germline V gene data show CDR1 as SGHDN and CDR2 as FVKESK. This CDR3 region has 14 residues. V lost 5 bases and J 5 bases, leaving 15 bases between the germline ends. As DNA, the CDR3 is TGTGCCAGCAGCGGGGGCAGGTTTGTGGAGACCCAGTACTTC. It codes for CASSGGRFVETQYF. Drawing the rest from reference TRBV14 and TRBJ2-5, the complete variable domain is EAGVTQFPSHSVIEKGQTVTLRCDPISGHDNLYWYRRVMGKEIKFLLHFVKESKQDESGMPNNRFLAERTGGTYSTLKVQPAELEDSGVYFCASSGGRFVETQYFGPGTRLLVL.

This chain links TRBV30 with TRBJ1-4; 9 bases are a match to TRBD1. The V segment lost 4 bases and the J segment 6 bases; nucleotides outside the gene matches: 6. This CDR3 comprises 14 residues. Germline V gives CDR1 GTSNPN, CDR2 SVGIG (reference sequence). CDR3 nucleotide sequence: TGTGCCTGGAACCACAGGGGGCTGCATGAAAAACTGTTTTTT. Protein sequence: CAWNHRGLHEKLFF. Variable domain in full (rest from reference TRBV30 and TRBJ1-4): SQTIHQWPATLVQPVGSPLSLECTVEGTSNPNLYWYRQAAGRGLQLLFYSVGIGQISSEVPQNLSASRPQDRQFILSSKKLLLSDSGFYLCAWNHRGLHEKLFFGSGTQLSVL.

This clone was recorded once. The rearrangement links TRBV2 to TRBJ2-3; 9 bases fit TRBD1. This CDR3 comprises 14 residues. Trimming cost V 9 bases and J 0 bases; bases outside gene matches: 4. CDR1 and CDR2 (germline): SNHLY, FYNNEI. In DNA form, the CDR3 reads TGTGCCAGGACAGGGGGAGCTAGCACAGATACGCAGTATTTT. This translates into CARTGGASTDTQYF. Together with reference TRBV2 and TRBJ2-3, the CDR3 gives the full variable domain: EPEVTQTPSHQVTQMGQEVILRCVPISNHLYFYWYRQILGQKVEFLVSFYNNEISEKSEIFDDQFSVERPDGSNFTLKIRSTKLEDSAMYFCARTGGASTDTQYFGPGTRLTVL.

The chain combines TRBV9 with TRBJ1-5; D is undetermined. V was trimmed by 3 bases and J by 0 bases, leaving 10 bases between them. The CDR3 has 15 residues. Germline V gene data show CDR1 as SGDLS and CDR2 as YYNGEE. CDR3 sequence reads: CASSATGYSNQPQHF. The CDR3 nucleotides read TGTGCCAGCAGCGCCACGGGTTATAGCAATCAGCCCCAGCATTTT.

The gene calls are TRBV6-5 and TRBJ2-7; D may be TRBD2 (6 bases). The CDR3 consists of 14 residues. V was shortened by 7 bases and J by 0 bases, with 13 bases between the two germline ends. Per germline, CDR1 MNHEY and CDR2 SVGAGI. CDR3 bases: TGTGCCAGCACCGGGACTGCTCGCTCCTACGAGCAGTACTTC. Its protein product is CASTGTARSYEQYF.

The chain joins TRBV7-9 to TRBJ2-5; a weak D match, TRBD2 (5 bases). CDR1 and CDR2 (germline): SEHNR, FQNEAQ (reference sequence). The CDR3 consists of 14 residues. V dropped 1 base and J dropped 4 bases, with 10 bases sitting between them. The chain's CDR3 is CASSLGGYGETQYF. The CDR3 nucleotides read TGTGCCAGCAGCTTAGGAGGGTACGGAGAGACCCAGTACTTC.

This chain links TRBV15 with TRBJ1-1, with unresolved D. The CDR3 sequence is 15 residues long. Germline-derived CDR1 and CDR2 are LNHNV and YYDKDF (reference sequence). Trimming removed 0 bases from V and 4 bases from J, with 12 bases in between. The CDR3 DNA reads TGTGCCACCAGCAGAGAACGAGACAAACTCACTGAAGCTTTCTTT. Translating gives CATSRERDKLTEAFF.

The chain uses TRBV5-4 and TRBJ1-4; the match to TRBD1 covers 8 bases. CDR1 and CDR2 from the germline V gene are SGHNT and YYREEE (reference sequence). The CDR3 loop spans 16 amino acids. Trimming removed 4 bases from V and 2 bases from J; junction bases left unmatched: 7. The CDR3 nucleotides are TGTGCCAGCAGCCGGGACAGGAGGGGGACTAATGAAAAACTGTTTTTT. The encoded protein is CASSRDRRGTNEKLFF.

Written as DNA, the CDR3 is TGCGCCAGCAGCTTGGACGGGAGCGGGAGGGCCTACGAGCAGTACTTC. Its protein product is CASSLDGSGRAYEQYF. This chain links TRBV5-1 with TRBJ2-7; 10 positions agree with TRBD2. The CDR3 length is 16 residues. Trimming took 0 bases from V and 2 from J; bases not matched to a gene: 5. CDR1 and CDR2 (germline): SGHRS, YFSETQ. The variable domain in full, completed from reference TRBV5-1 and TRBJ2-7, reads KAGVTQTPRYLIKTRGQQVTLSCSPISGHRSVSWYQQTPGQGLQFLFEYFSETQRNKGNFPGRFSGRQFSNSRSEMNVSTLELGDSALYLCASSLDGSGRAYEQYFGPGTRLTVT.

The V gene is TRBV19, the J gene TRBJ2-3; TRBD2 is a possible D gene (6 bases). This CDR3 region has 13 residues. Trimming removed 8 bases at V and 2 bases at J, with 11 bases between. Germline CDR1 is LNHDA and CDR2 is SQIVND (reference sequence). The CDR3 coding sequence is TGTGCCAGTTGGAGGGGACTCACAGATACGCAGTATTTT. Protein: CASWRGLTDTQYF. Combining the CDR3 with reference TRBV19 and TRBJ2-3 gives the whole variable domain DGGITQSPKYLFRKEGQNVTLSCEQNLNHDAMYWYRQDPGQGLRLIYYSQIVNDFQKGDIAEGYSVSREKKESFPLTVTSAQKNPTAFYLCASWRGLTDTQYFGPGTRLTVL.

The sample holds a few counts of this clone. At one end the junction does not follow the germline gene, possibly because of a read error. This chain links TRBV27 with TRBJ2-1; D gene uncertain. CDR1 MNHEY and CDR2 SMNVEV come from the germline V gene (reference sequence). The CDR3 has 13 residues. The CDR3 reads CASSLTIVNQQFF. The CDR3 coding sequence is TGTGCCAGCAGTTTAACCATAGTCAATCAGCAGTTCTTC.

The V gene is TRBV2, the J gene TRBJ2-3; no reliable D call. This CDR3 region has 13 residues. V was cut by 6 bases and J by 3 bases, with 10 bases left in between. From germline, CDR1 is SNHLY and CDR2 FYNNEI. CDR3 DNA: TGTGCCAGCAGGATTCTACAGACAGATACGCAGTATTTT. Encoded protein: CASRILQTDTQYF. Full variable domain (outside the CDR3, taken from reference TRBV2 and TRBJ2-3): EPEVTQTPSHQVTQMGQEVILRCVPISNHLYFYWYRQILGQKVEFLVSFYNNEISEKSEIFDDQFSVERPDGSNFTLKIRSTKLEDSAMYFCASRILQTDTQYFGPGTRLTVL.

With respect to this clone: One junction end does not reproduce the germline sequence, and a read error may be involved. The CDR3: CASSGGNAEAFF. The CDR3 DNA follows: TGTGCCAGCAGTGGGGGGAACGCTGAAGCTTTCTTT. V usage is TRBV7-9 and J usage is TRBJ1-1; possible D gene TRBD1, 5 bases. CDR1 and CDR2 (germline): SEHNR, FQNEAQ (reference sequence). This CDR3 region has 12 residues.

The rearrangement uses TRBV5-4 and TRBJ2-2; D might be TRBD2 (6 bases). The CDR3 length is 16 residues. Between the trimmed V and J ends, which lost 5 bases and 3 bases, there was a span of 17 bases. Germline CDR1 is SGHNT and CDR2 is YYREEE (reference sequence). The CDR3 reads CASRRTMFQDTGELFF. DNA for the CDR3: TGTGCCAGCAGACGGACTATGTTTCAGGACACCGGGGAGCTGTTTTTT.

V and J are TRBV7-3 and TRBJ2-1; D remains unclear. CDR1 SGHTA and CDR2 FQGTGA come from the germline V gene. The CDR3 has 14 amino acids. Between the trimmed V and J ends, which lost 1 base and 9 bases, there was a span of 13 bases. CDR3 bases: TGTGCCAGCAGCTTAAGCGGCGTCTCAAGTGAGCAGTTCTTC. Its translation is CASSLSGVSSEQFF.

The CDR3 nucleotides read TGTGCCATCAAACACAGCCTGAACACTGAAGCTTTCTTT. It encodes CAIKHSLNTEAFF. The J gene is TRBJ1-1, the V gene TRBV10-3; D is undetermined. This CDR3 contains 13 residues. In germline, CDR1 is ENHRY, CDR2 SYGVKD. V was pared by 7 bases and J by 0 bases, with 9 bases between.